Given below is one T cell receptor beta chain in context. Deletions cut 9 bases from V and 3 bases from J, with 14 bases between. In germline, CDR1 is SGHTA, CDR2 FQGNSA. CDR3 length: 13 residues. The data were obtained in a study of T cell changes during pregnancy in multiple sclerosis. Here immunoSEQ multiplex PCR was the method, and the copy in TCRdb shows in-frame clones only, minus some. The data contain tens of thousands of clones, 85% to 95% of them seen just once; the ten biggest clones take up 2.5% to 3.5%. This chain connects TRBV7-2 to TRBJ1-2; no firm D call. The TCR comes from a female donor in good health, enrolled as a control in a pregnancy study. Sequenced here: peripheral blood, sampled in the third trimester of pregnancy. Here the CDR3 reads CASRSEVYYGYTF. DNA for the CDR3: TGTGCCAGTCGTTCGGAGGTGTACTATGGCTACACCTTC.